This TCR beta chain was observed in a study of blood T cell repertoires in COVID-19. Study-level background: In each case, the material was cDNA or gDNA derived from T cells, B-cell-depleted T cells, or PBMCs.

The CDR3 runs 15 residues. The trim removed 5 bases at V and 2 bases at J, leaving 7 bases unmatched. Germline V gene data show CDR1 as SGHKS and CDR2 as YYEKEE (reference sequence). Original processing notes: Estimation of nucleated cell counts relied on the amplification of reference gene primers. Here immunoSEQ multiplex PCR was the method, and the copy in TCRdb shows in-frame clones only, minus some. V and J calls and clone size are those listed in that table; D and trimming were worked out from the DNA. This sample has about 140,000 clones; about four fifths occur once, and the top ten carry approximately 3.5%.

The TCR sequence derives from a man between 65 and 85 years old who had recovered from COVID-19. The sample was peripheral blood. The V and J genes are TRBV5-5 and TRBJ2-3, with 8 bases identical to TRBD2. The CDR3 is CASRMAGGNTDTQYF. The CDR3 nucleotides are TGTGCCAGCAGGATGGCGGGAGGAAACACAGATACGCAGTATTTT.